What follows is one T cell receptor (beta chain) and its context. Its antigen remains unidentified. This record belongs to a study of shared clonotypes between healthy human individuals. Study-wide background: The plates for each donor numbered three CD4 naive, three CD4 memory, two CD8 naive and one CD8 memory.

CD4+ cell separation produced CD45RA+ naive and CD45RA-negative memory subsets. CDR3 length: 16 amino acids. Whole-study results and caveats: Only blood was sampled, and tissue TCR repertoires likely differ from blood ones.

TCRdb's copy holds only in-frame clones and misses some; the assay was immunoSEQ multiplex PCR. The sample records approximately 500,000 clones, about 95% being singletons. The sequenced material came from naive CD4+ T cells sorted from blood. Regarding subset: CD45RA+ positively selected. The chain has TRBV21-1 and TRBJ1-5. TRBV21-1 is a known pseudogene. The receptor's source is a woman aged 25 to 39 in good health. The CDR3 DNA is TGTGCCAGCAGCACGGGGGGCCCAGGGCGTAATCAGCCCCAGCATTTT. Translating gives CASSTGGPGRNQPQHF.